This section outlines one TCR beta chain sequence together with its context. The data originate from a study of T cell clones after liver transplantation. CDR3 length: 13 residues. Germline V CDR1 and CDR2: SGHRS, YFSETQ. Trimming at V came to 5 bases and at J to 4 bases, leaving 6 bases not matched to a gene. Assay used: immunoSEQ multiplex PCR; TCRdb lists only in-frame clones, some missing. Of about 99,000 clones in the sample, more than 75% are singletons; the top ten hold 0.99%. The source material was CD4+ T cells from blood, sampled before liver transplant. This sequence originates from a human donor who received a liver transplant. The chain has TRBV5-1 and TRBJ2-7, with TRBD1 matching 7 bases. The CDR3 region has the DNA TGCGCCAGCAGAGGGGGCGTTTCGTACGAGCAGTACTTC. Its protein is CASRGGVSYEQYF. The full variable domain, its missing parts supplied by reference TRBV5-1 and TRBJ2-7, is KAGVTQTPRYLIKTRGQQVTLSCSPISGHRSVSWYQQTPGQGLQFLFEYFSETQRNKGNFPGRFSGRQFSNSRSEMNVSTLELGDSALYLCASRGGVSYEQYFGPGTRLTVT.